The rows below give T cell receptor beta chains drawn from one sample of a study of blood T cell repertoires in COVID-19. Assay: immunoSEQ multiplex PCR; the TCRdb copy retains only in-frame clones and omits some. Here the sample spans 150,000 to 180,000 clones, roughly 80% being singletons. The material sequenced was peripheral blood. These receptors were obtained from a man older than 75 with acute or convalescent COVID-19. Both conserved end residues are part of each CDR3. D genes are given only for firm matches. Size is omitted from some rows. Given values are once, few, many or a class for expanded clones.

CASSRTGTAALGGNTIYF,TGTGCCAGCAGCCGAACCGGGACAGCGGCTTTGGGTGGAAACACCATATATTTT,TRBD1,TRBV9,TRBJ1-3,-
CASSYGGGTDTQYF,TGTGCCAGCAGTTACGGGGGGGGTACAGATACGCAGTATTTT,TRBD2,TRBV6-5,TRBJ2-3,once
CASSAPRDRVYSGELFF,TGTGCCAGCAGCGCCCCCCGGGACAGGGTTTATTCCGGGGAGCTGTTTTTT,TRBD1,TRBV9,TRBJ2-2,few
CASSFRLSTEAFF,TGTGCCAGCAGTTTCAGGCTGAGCACTGAAGCTTTCTTT,-,TRBV12-3/TRBV12-4,TRBJ1-1,few
CASSLVGSGGYSTDTQYF,TGTGCCAGCAGCTTGGTTGGTAGCGGGGGATACAGCACAGATACGCAGTATTTT,TRBD2,TRBV5-5,TRBJ2-3,-
CASRTGGADTQYF,TGTGCCAGCAGGACAGGGGGCGCAGATACGCAGTATTTT,TRBD1,TRBV6-5,TRBJ2-3,few
CASRGPGLNQPQHF,TGTGCCAGCCGCGGGCCCGGGCTAAATCAGCCCCAGCATTTT,-,TRBV19,TRBJ1-5,-
CASRGGGTEAFF,TGTGCCAGCAGGGGCGGGGGGACTGAAGCTTTCTTT,-,TRBV6-6,TRBJ1-1,-
CATSAPQGDGQPQHF,TGTGCCACCAGTGCCCCGCAGGGGGACGGGCAGCCCCAGCATTTT,TRBD1,TRBV24-1,TRBJ1-5,few
CATSVGLNPREAFF,TGTGCCACCAGTGTAGGATTGAACCCGAGGGAAGCTTTCTTT,-,TRBV24-1,TRBJ1-1,-
CASTLNGQETQYF,TGTGCCAGCACCCTTAACGGTCAAGAGACCCAGTACTTC,-,TRBV5-8,TRBJ2-5,-
CATSPPGAGGGEKLFF,TGTGCCACCAGCCCTCCCGGGGCAGGGGGTGGTGAAAAACTGTTTTTT,TRBD1,TRBV15,TRBJ1-4,-
CAWSEGGPQYF,TGTGCCTGGAGTGAGGGAGGGCCCCAGTACTTC,TRBD2,TRBV30,TRBJ2-5,-
CASSLLGGASDTQYF,TGTGCCAGCAGCTTACTAGGGGGGGCCTCGGATACGCAGTATTTT,-,TRBV7-2,TRBJ2-3,-
CASSEFRRGADTQYF,TGTGCCAGCAGTGAATTTCGCAGGGGTGCAGATACGCAGTATTTT,-,TRBV2,TRBJ2-3,-
CAWSGLAYEQYF,TGTGCCTGGAGTGGGCTGGCCTACGAGCAGTACTTC,-,TRBV30,TRBJ2-7,-
CASSYSTGNQPQHF,TGTGCCAGCAGTTACTCGACAGGCAATCAGCCCCAGCATTTT,-,TRBV6-2/TRBV6-3,TRBJ1-5,-
CASSQDGRRETQYF,TGTGCCAGCAGCCAAGATGGCAGGCGAGAGACCCAGTACTTC,-,TRBV3-1/TRBV3-2,TRBJ2-5,few
CASSSSGGIRNEQFF,TGTGCCAGCAGTTCTAGCGGGGGAATACGCAATGAGCAGTTCTTC,TRBD2,TRBV7-2,TRBJ2-1,few
CASSISGGSQQETQYF,TGCGCCAGCAGCATCTCAGGGGGTAGCCAACAAGAGACCCAGTACTTC,TRBD1,TRBV5-1,TRBJ2-5,-
CASSYQGSYEQYF,TGTGCCAGCAGCTATCAGGGATCCTACGAGCAGTACTTC,-,TRBV11-3,TRBJ2-7,few
CASSLTENQPQHF,TGTGCCAGCAGTTTAACCGAGAATCAGCCCCAGCATTTT,-,TRBV12-3/TRBV12-4,TRBJ1-5,-
CASSLPGAGAPRYLF,TGTGCCAGCAGCCTCCCCGGGGCAGGGGCCCCAAGATACCTATTT,-,TRBV5-4,TRBJ1-1,-
CASSDAGGGNEKLFF,TGTGCCAGCAGTGATGCCGGGGGGGGGAATGAAAAACTGTTTTTT,-,TRBV2,TRBJ1-4,-
CASSESVAAGNF,-,-,TRBV2,TRBJ1-2,few
CASSPTGQGFDEQFF,TGTGCCAGCAGCCCTACGGGACAGGGATTCGATGAGCAGTTCTTC,TRBD1,TRBV3-1/TRBV3-2,TRBJ2-1,-
CASSINGGKGETQYF,TGCGCCAGCAGCATCAACGGGGGGAAAGGGGAGACCCAGTACTTC,TRBD2,TRBV5-1,TRBJ2-5,-
CASSPRGGGGTDTQYF,TGTGCCAGCAGCCCCAGGGGCGGGGGAGGCACAGATACGCAGTATTTT,-,TRBV9,TRBJ2-3,few
CATSRPRGQQYF,TGTGCCACCAGCAGACCGCGAGGCCAGCAGTACTTC,-,TRBV15,TRBJ2-7,-
CASSTGPPDQPQHF,TGTGCCAGCAGCACGGGTCCTCCGGATCAGCCCCAGCATTTT,-,TRBV5-4,TRBJ1-5,-
CASRGQGLSNQPQHF,TGTGCCAGCAGGGGACAGGGTCTTAGCAATCAGCCCCAGCATTTT,TRBD1,TRBV2,TRBJ1-5,-
CAISESPRNTEAFF,TGTGCCATCAGTGAGTCTCCCAGGAACACTGAAGCTTTCTTT,-,TRBV10-3,TRBJ1-1,-
CASSGQGDQPQHF,TGTGCCAGCTCAGGACAGGGGGATCAGCCCCAGCATTTT,TRBD1,TRBV18,TRBJ1-5,-
CASSLGDRDQPQHF,TGTGCCAGCAGCTTAGGGGACAGGGATCAGCCCCAGCATTTT,TRBD1,TRBV7-2,TRBJ1-5,-
CASSSGQVSYNEQFF,TGTGCCAGCAGTTCGGGACAGGTCTCCTACAATGAGCAGTTCTTC,TRBD1,TRBV7-2,TRBJ2-1,-
CASSASGQGREQYF,TGCGCCAGCAGCGCGTCGGGACAGGGGCGCGAGCAGTACTTC,TRBD1,TRBV5-1,TRBJ2-7,-
CSLRDRGSGEQFF,TGCAGCCTCCGGGACAGGGGGAGCGGTGAGCAGTTCTTC,TRBD1,TRBV29-1,TRBJ2-1,-
CASSQDFSGIGTQYF,TGTGCCAGCAGCCAAGATTTTTCGGGGATTGGGACCCAGTACTTC,-,TRBV14,TRBJ2-5,once
CAISGQDEKLFF,TGTGCCATCAGTGGGCAGGATGAAAAACTGTTTTTT,-,TRBV10-3,TRBJ1-4,-
CASSQAGTGFYGYTF,TGTGCCAGCAGCCAAGCGGGGACAGGGTTCTATGGCTACACCTTC,TRBD1,TRBV14,TRBJ1-2,-
CASSLAGGNVNTEAFF,TGTGCCAGCAGCTTGGCCGGGGGAAATGTCAACACTGAAGCTTTCTTT,-,TRBV5-4,TRBJ1-1,once
CASSSASGNTEAFF,TGTGCCAGCAGCTCAGCTTCAGGGAACACTGAAGCTTTCTTT,-,TRBV7-2,TRBJ1-1,-
CASSYAGESQYF,TGTGCCAGCAGCTACGCAGGGGAATCGCAGTATTTT,-,TRBV11-2,TRBJ2-3,-
CASSGGLAGLDTQYF,TGTGCCAGCAGCGGTGGACTAGCGGGGTTAGATACGCAGTATTTT,TRBD2,TRBV2,TRBJ2-3,-
CASKDDRALAKNIQYF,TGTGCCAGTAAAGACGACAGGGCCCTAGCCAAAAACATTCAGTACTTC,TRBD1,TRBV19,TRBJ2-4,few
CATSETGQGLGELFF,TGTGCCACCAGTGAAACGGGACAGGGGCTCGGGGAGCTGTTTTTT,TRBD1,TRBV24-1,TRBJ2-2,-
CAISEPTRGQETQYF,TGTGCCATCAGTGAGCCCACGCGGGGGCAAGAGACCCAGTACTTC,TRBD2,TRBV10-3,TRBJ2-5,-
CASSQGTGGGNTIYF,TGCGCCAGCAGCCAAGGGACAGGGGGAGGAAACACCATATATTTT,TRBD1,TRBV5-1,TRBJ1-3,few
CASSLWSGGADSYNEQFF,TGTGCCAGCAGTTTATGGAGCGGGGGGGCGGATTCATACAATGAGCAGTTCTTC,TRBD2,TRBV27,TRBJ2-1,-
CASRIRTGSYNEQFF,TGTGCCAGCAGAATTAGGACAGGGTCGTACAATGAGCAGTTCTTC,-,TRBV21-1,TRBJ2-1,-